This T cell receptor beta chain was sequenced during a study of blood T cells in healthy people across ages. The use of a sample-barcoded 5' primer and a J-beta primer mix characterized a second PCR of about 7 to 12 cycles. A tag from a template-switch adaptor with 12 random nucleotides marked each cDNA molecule. A single record per CDR3 protein comes from TCRdb applying MiXCR to the 5' RACE reads. This sample yields roughly 1.5 million distinct CDR3 sequences, of which 40% to 45% are seen a single time; less than 5% belongs to the top ten. Aged about 6 to 95, donors were systemically healthy Caucasians from Russia. Germline CDR1 SGHTA, CDR2 FQGTGA. V gave up 5 bases and J gave up 7 bases; unmatched junction bases: 13. The CDR3 totals 15 residues.

This chain connects TRBV7-3 to TRBJ2-7; 8 bases match TRBD2. The specimen was blood. This TCR was recovered from a woman between 18 and 29 years old in good health. The CDR3 sequence is CASSLGVAGFNEQYF. In nucleotides, the CDR3 is TGTGCCAGCAGCCTTGGGGTAGCGGGATTCAATGAGCAGTACTTC.